The 3 T cell receptor beta chains listed next were all sequenced from one sample in a study of CD8+ T cells in alopecia areata. RNA extraction was followed by reverse transcription into cDNA, which acted as the sequencing template. Profiled with immunoSEQ multiplex PCR; TCRdb holds only in-frame clones, not every one. The sample yields about 150,000 clones, nearly 55% seen once. Treatment given: oral pan-JAK inhibitor, 5-10 mg twice daily. The starting material was CD8+ T cells sorted from blood, obtained at week 4, from a patient treated with tofacitinib. Receptors were obtained from a human donor with alopecia areata.

The V gene is TRBV13, the J gene TRBJ2-3, with 10 bases that match TRBD2. Unmatched junction bases numbered 14, after V lost 5 bases and J lost 3 bases. Germline V gives CDR1 PRHDT, CDR2 FYEKMQ (reference sequence). The CDR3 extends over 18 amino acids. This CDR3 reads CASSTRVAGGSPTDTQYF. DNA for the CDR3: TGTGCCAGCAGCACAAGAGTAGCGGGGGGCTCCCCAACAGATACGCAGTATTTT. The whole variable domain, remainder taken from reference TRBV13 and TRBJ2-3, is AAGVIQSPRHLIKEKRETATLKCYPIPRHDTVYWYQQGPGQDPQFLISFYEKMQSDKGSIPDRFSAQQFSDYHSELNMSSLELGDSALYFCASSTRVAGGSPTDTQYFGPGTRLTVL.

In nucleotides, the CDR3 is TGTGCCAGCACCAGGAGCCAGTATAGCAATCAGCCCCAGCATTTT. It is translated as CASTRSQYSNQPQHF. The genes are TRBV2 and TRBJ1-5; no clear D. Germline lookup yields CDR1 SNHLY and CDR2 FYNNEI. The CDR3 covers 15 residues. The ends were cut back, 7 bases at V and 0 bases at J, with 13 bases in the middle.

This clone has just one count. V gene TRBV30 combines with J gene TRBJ1-6, with 8 bases lining up with TRBD1. CDR3 size: 16 residues. Looked up from germline, CDR1 is GTSNPN and CDR2 is SVGIG (reference sequence). V shed 3 bases and J 8 bases; nucleotides not matched to a gene: 12. CDR3 residues: CAWSGEVGTGDSPLHF. CDR3 DNA: TGTGCCTGGAGCGGGGAGGTAGGGACAGGTGATTCACCCCTCCACTTT.